These 25 T cell receptor beta chains came from one sample sequenced in a study of control samples from healthy donors and cancer patients. The table came from immunoSEQ multiplex PCR; TCRdb's copy has only in-frame clones and leaves some out. The data show about 16,000 clones, about 89% seen once. Sequenced: PBMCs. These TCRs come from a man aged 60 to 69 with head and neck cancer.

The rearrangement joins TRBV3-1 (or the pseudogene TRBV3-2) to TRBJ1-2, with D unclear. V lost 3 bases to trimming and J lost 8 bases, with 10 bases between them. Germline values: CDR1 LGHDT, CDR2 YNNKEL (reference sequence). The CDR3 is 12 amino acids. Here the CDR3 reads CASSQYRAGYTF. CDR3 in DNA: TGTGCCAGCAGCCAGTATAGAGCGGGCTACACCTTC.

The chain employs TRBV2 and TRBJ2-7, with a tentative D call TRBD1 (5 bases). Trimming took off 8 bases at V and 4 bases at J, with 15 bases between the two ends. Per the germline V gene, CDR1 is SNHLY and CDR2 is FYNNEI. The CDR3 is 13 amino acids. DNA for the CDR3: TGTGCCAGCGCACTGGCAGGGCCGTACGAGCAGTACTTC. Encoded protein: CASALAGPYEQYF.

The chain joins TRBV7-8 to TRBJ2-1; weak D call: TRBD2 (6 bases). The germline V gene has CDR1 SGHVS and CDR2 FQNEAQ. The CDR3 is made up of 14 amino acids. Deletions cut 6 bases from V and 5 bases from J, with 14 bases between. CDR3 in amino acids: CASSPGGFNNEQFF. As DNA, the CDR3 is TGTGCCAGCAGTCCCGGAGGGTTCAACAATGAGCAGTTCTTC.

This clone was observed a single time. The identical CDR3 is also encoded by other nucleotide sequences in the sample. This chain uses TRBV9 with TRBJ1-6, with D possibly being TRBD1 (5 bases). Germline CDR1 and CDR2: SGDLS and YYNGEE. The length of the CDR3 is 14 residues. Trimming left V 5 bases short and J 11 bases short, with 17 bases between. CDR3 protein: CASRPEGEGPPLHF. The DNA for the CDR3 is TGTGCCAGCAGGCCAGAGGGAGAGGGGCCACCCCTCCACTTT.

The chain joins TRBV15 to TRBJ2-1; the D gene is possibly TRBD1 (6 bases). Germline loops: CDR1 LNHNV, CDR2 YYDKDF (reference sequence). The CDR3 runs to 16 residues. V was pared by 3 bases and J by 0 bases, with 12 bases between. The CDR3 nucleotides are TGTGCCACCAGCAGCCTGGACAGTCGCTCCTACAATGAGCAGTTCTTC. Its translation is CATSSLDSRSYNEQFF.

V gene TRBV6-4 combines with J gene TRBJ2-1; D is undetermined. CDR1 is MRHNA and CDR2 is SNTAGT in the germline V gene. This CDR3 is 13 amino acids long. V lost 2 bases to trimming and J lost 2 bases, with 4 bases between them. The CDR3, as DNA: TGTGCCAGCAGTGACCCGGCCTACAATGAGCAGTTCTTC. As protein: CASSDPAYNEQFF.

The chain uses TRBV21-1 and TRBJ2-7; the D call in the table, TRBD1, was not verified against the DNA. TRBV21-1 is a recognized pseudogene. This CDR3 is 14 amino acids long. The CDR3 reads CASSKAGTAYEQYF. The CDR3 nucleotides are TGTGCCAGCAGCAAAGCGGGGACAGCCTACGAGCAGTACTTC.

J is TRBJ2-1 and V is TRBV15; no definite D call. The V gene's germline CDR1 is LNHNV and CDR2 YYDKDF (reference sequence). V was clipped by 0 bases and J by 9 bases, with 9 bases between them. CDR3 length: 13 residues. CDR3 loop: CATSRDTGREQFF. CDR3 in DNA: TGTGCCACCAGCAGAGATACCGGGCGTGAGCAGTTCTTC.

The V gene is TRBV12-3 or TRBV12-4, the J gene TRBJ2-2; D ambiguous. The CDR3 covers 12 residues. V dropped 3 bases and J dropped 6 bases, with 5 bases sitting between them. In DNA form, the CDR3 reads TGTGCCAGCAGTTTGTCAGCCGGGGAGCTGTTTTTT. Residues: CASSLSAGELFF.

This chain links TRBV29-1 with TRBJ2-4; either TRBD1 or TRBD2 may supply D (6 bases each). Trimming shortened V by 5 bases and J by 9 bases, and 23 bases separated the two germline ends. The CDR3 is 15 residues long. Germline V gene sequence: CDR1 SQVTM, CDR2 ANQGSEA. The CDR3 DNA sequence: TGCAGCGTTACGGTCCTCGGGGGCGGAGAAGGCATTCAGTACTTC. Protein: CSVTVLGGGEGIQYF.

The chain recombines TRBV7-8 with TRBJ1-5; 9 bases fit TRBD1. Germline values: CDR1 SGHVS, CDR2 FQNEAQ. CDR3 length: 16 amino acids. Trimming took 2 bases from V and 7 from J; bases not matched to a gene: 9. CDR3: CASSLPGTGFSQPQHF. Written as DNA, the CDR3 is TGTGCCAGCAGCTTACCCGGGACAGGGTTTAGCCAGCCCCAGCATTTT.

V is TRBV4-1 and J is TRBJ1-6, with D perhaps TRBD1 (5 bases). The germline V gene has CDR1 MGHRA and CDR2 YSYEKL. The CDR3 is 16 amino acids. The V gene lost 1 base and the J gene lost 7 bases, with 14 bases spanning the gap. The CDR3 DNA reads TGCGCCAGCAGCCAAGTGGGGGGACGTGAAAATTCACCCCTCCACTTT. This translates into CASSQVGGRENSPLHF.

The gene calls are TRBV6-5 and TRBJ1-5; D gene unclear. V was cut by 0 bases and J by 2 bases, with 8 bases left in between. Germline-derived CDR1 and CDR2 are MNHEY and SVGAGI. CDR3 length: 15 amino acids. As DNA, the CDR3 is TGTGCCAGCAGTTACTCACGGTACGGCAATCAGCCCCAGCATTTT. Translation gives CASSYSRYGNQPQHF.

V is TRBV29-1 and J is TRBJ1-1, with TRBD1 matching 11 bases. Losses at the gene ends were 5 bases for V and 5 bases for J; bases not matched to a gene: 7. The CDR3 length is 14 residues. The germline V gene has CDR1 SQVTM and CDR2 ANQGSEA. CDR3 in DNA: TGCAGCGTTCGGGACAGGGGGAAGTGGACTGAAGCTTTCTTT. Amino acid sequence: CSVRDRGKWTEAFF.

CDR3 nucleotide sequence: TGTGCCACCAGCCGGGGCGGGGCCACTGAAGCTTTCTTT. It is translated as CATSRGGATEAFF. The gene calls are TRBV15 and TRBJ1-1; D perhaps matches TRBD1 (5 bases). CDR3 length: 13 residues. V gave up 5 bases and J gave up 4 bases, with 11 bases separating them. Germline V gene sequence: CDR1 LNHNV, CDR2 YYDKDF (reference sequence).

This sequence joins TRBV19 and TRBJ2-5; TRBD2 matches 7 bases. J was trimmed by 2 bases and V by 7 bases; bases with no gene match: 7. The V gene's germline CDR1 is LNHDA and CDR2 SQIVND (reference sequence). This CDR3 is 14 amino acids long. CDR3 in amino acids: CASKSGVIQETQYF. CDR3 DNA sequence: TGTGCCAGTAAGAGCGGGGTAATTCAAGAGACCCAGTACTTC.

The genes are TRBV9 and TRBJ1-2; D unclear. Trimming stripped 0 bases from V and 8 bases from J, with 14 bases between. This CDR3 spans 14 amino acids. Germline CDR1 is SGDLS and CDR2 is YYNGEE. The CDR3 DNA is TGTGCCAGCAGCGTAGCCCCAAATCCCGCGGGCTACACCTTC. It yields the protein CASSVAPNPAGYTF.

J is TRBJ2-5 and V is TRBV15; 7 bases align to TRBD1. Germline CDR1 and CDR2: LNHNV and YYDKDF (reference sequence). V was pared by 0 bases and J by 3 bases, with 4 bases of the junction left unmatched. The CDR3 runs to 15 residues. This CDR3 is CATSRDTGTEETQYF. Here the CDR3 DNA reads TGTGCCACCAGCAGAGATACCGGGACAGAAGAGACCCAGTACTTC.

This chain uses TRBV21-1 with TRBJ2-7; TRBD1, as called in the table, went unchecked against the DNA. TRBV21-1 is shown as a pseudogene. The CDR3 loop spans 15 amino acids. The CDR3 nucleotides are TGTGCCAGCATCGTAGGGACAGGGGAGGAGGGCGAGCAGTACTTC. It is translated as CASIVGTGEEGEQYF.

The chain has TRBV6-6 and TRBJ1-5; maybe TRBD1 (6 bases). V dropped 0 bases and J dropped 7 bases, with 16 bases sitting between them. Germline V gene data show CDR1 as MNHNY and CDR2 as SVGAGI (reference sequence). This CDR3 has 16 residues. The CDR3 DNA reads TGTGCCAGCAGTTACTCGGGTCAGGGACATGGACAGCCCCAGCATTTT. Translating gives CASSYSGQGHGQPQHF.

This clone was seen only once. The V call is TRBV9, the J call TRBJ1-2; TRBD1 might be the D (5 bases). This CDR3 is 13 amino acids long. Deletions cut 2 bases from V and 1 base from J, with 6 bases between. Germline V gene sequence: CDR1 SGDLS, CDR2 YYNGEE. CDR3: CASSVDSNYGYTF. The CDR3 coding sequence is TGTGCCAGCAGCGTTGACAGTAACTATGGCTACACCTTC.

CDR3 sequence reads: CASRIGTVVGELFF. As DNA, the CDR3 is TGCGCCAGCAGGATAGGGACAGTGGTCGGGGAGCTGTTTTTT. This chain joins TRBV5-1 and TRBJ2-2; TRBD1 matches 7 bases. V was pared by 5 bases and J by 7 bases, with 8 bases of the junction left unmatched. The CDR3 contains 14 residues. Germline lookup yields CDR1 SGHRS and CDR2 YFSETQ. The full variable domain, rest sourced from reference TRBV5-1 and TRBJ2-2, is KAGVTQTPRYLIKTRGQQVTLSCSPISGHRSVSWYQQTPGQGLQFLFEYFSETQRNKGNFPGRFSGRQFSNSRSEMNVSTLELGDSALYLCASRIGTVVGELFFGEGSRLTVL.

This chain links TRBV11-3 with TRBJ2-1; 8 nucleotides agree with TRBD1. Germline V gene sequence: CDR1 SGHNT, CDR2 YENEEA. The CDR3 runs to 14 residues. The junction had 5 bases not matched to a gene; V was cut back by 5 bases and J by 5 bases. This chain's CDR3 is CASSTGQGNNEQFF. The CDR3 nucleotides read TGTGCCAGCAGCACCGGACAGGGTAACAATGAGCAGTTCTTC.

The CDR3 spells CASSPDRGRFDYGYTF. The CDR3, as DNA: TGTGCCAGCAGCCCTGACAGGGGGAGGTTCGACTATGGCTACACCTTC. The J gene is TRBJ1-2, the V gene TRBV6-6; TRBD1 matches at 9 bases. CDR3 length: 16 amino acids. The V gene's germline CDR1 is MNHNY and CDR2 SVGAGI (reference sequence). The J segment lost 3 bases and the V segment lost 6 bases, leaving 11 bases of the junction unmatched.

The V gene is TRBV29-1, the J gene TRBJ1-1; weak D call: TRBD1 (5 bases). V was pared by 4 bases and J by 4 bases, with 13 bases between. CDR1 and CDR2 (germline): SQVTM, ANQGSEA. The CDR3 has 13 amino acids. The CDR3 here is CSVGWGRGTEAFF. The CDR3 coding sequence is TGCAGCGTTGGATGGGGACGGGGCACTGAAGCTTTCTTT.